Following are 31 T cell receptor beta chains from one sample sequenced in a study of monozygotic twins with inflammatory bowel disease. TCRdb reprocessed the 5' RACE reads and keeps a single row for each CDR3 protein, giving no DNA. The sample's table shows around 210,000 distinct CDR3 sequences. The sample consisted of blood. The receptors originated from a human donor with ulcerative colitis or Crohn's disease, or a healthy co-twin of an affected twin (not recorded which).

The rearrangement joins TRBV9 to TRBJ2-7; as DNA is missing, the TRBD1 call by TCRdb cannot be tested. CDR1 is SGDLS and CDR2 is YYNGEE in the germline V gene. The CDR3 consists of 17 residues. The CDR3 protein is CASSINPTGGGTYEQYF.

This chain joins TRBV30 and TRBJ2-7; TCRdb selects TRBD1, and the lack of DNA leaves this call unchecked. Germline V lookup: CDR1 GTSNPN, CDR2 SVGIG (reference sequence). The CDR3 is made up of 13 amino acids. The CDR3 loop reads CAWSVKQRAEQYF.

The chain carries TRBV18 and TRBJ1-1. The germline gives CDR1 KGHSH, CDR2 LQKENI. The CDR3 loop spans 13 amino acids. CDR3: CASSRDRNTEAFF.

This chain uses TRBV24-1 with TRBJ2-7; as DNA is missing, the TRBD1 call by TCRdb cannot be tested. The germline V gene encodes CDR1 KGHDR and CDR2 SFDVKD. The CDR3 has 14 residues. This CDR3 reads CATDAEDSTYEQYF.

The rearrangement uses TRBV3-1 and TRBJ1-4; without DNA, the TCRdb call of TRBD1 cannot be checked. The germline gives CDR1 LGHDT, CDR2 YNNKEL (reference sequence). The CDR3 is 16 residues long. This CDR3 is CASSQDIGQGGEKLFF.

The chain joins TRBV30 to TRBJ1-1; as DNA is missing, the TRBD1 call by TCRdb cannot be tested. Per the germline V gene, CDR1 is GTSNPN and CDR2 is SVGIG (reference sequence). The CDR3 consists of 15 residues. CDR3 loop: CAWSENRDWDTEAFF.

The chain employs TRBV20-1 and TRBJ2-2. Looked up from germline, CDR1 is DFQATT and CDR2 is SNEGSKA (reference sequence). The CDR3 has 15 amino acids. This chain's CDR3 is CSARDKWQNTGELFF.

The chain employs TRBV29-1 and TRBJ2-5. Per germline, CDR1 SQVTM and CDR2 ANQGSEA. The CDR3 has 12 residues. The CDR3 loop is CSVALSEETQYF.

The chain links TRBV6-1 to TRBJ2-7; TCRdb lists TRBD1, though no DNA is available to test this call. The CDR3 consists of 13 residues. Germline CDR1 is MNHNS and CDR2 is SASEGT. This CDR3 reads CASSDGGPYEQYF.

V usage is TRBV10-3 and J usage is TRBJ2-1; TCRdb selects TRBD1, and the lack of DNA leaves this call unchecked. This CDR3 is 14 amino acids long. Germline CDR1 is ENHRY and CDR2 is SYGVKD. CDR3 sequence reads: CAISGGLGDNEQFF.

The chain uses TRBV5-1 and TRBJ2-3; absent DNA, TCRdb's TRBD2 call cannot be checked. CDR3 size: 15 residues. Germline lookup yields CDR1 SGHRS and CDR2 YFSETQ. The CDR3 sequence: CASSLTSGRVDTQYF.

This chain uses TRBV10-3 with TRBJ1-1; TCRdb lists TRBD1, though no DNA is available to test this call. This CDR3 has 12 residues. The germline gives CDR1 ENHRY, CDR2 SYGVKD. CDR3 sequence reads: CAISYSGGDAFF.

The chain is built from TRBV5-1 and TRBJ2-7; without DNA, the TCRdb call of TRBD1 cannot be checked. CDR3 length equals 17 residues. Per germline, CDR1 SGHRS and CDR2 YFSETQ. The CDR3 region is CASSFILPSTGIYEQYF.

This rearrangement joins TRBV7-2 to TRBJ2-5; TCRdb reports TRBD1, a call that lacks DNA to check it against. This CDR3 spans 14 amino acids. CDR1 SGHTA and CDR2 FQGNSA come from the germline V gene. CDR3: CASSLIGGRETQYF.

The V and J genes are TRBV6-5 and TRBJ1-3; TCRdb names TRBD1, which stays unverified in the absence of DNA. CDR1 and CDR2 (germline): MNHEY, SVGAGI. The CDR3 loop spans 14 amino acids. CDR3 in amino acids: CASSYYGGADTIYF.

J is TRBJ1-6 and V is TRBV5-5; checking the TCRdb D call of TRBD1 is not possible without DNA. Germline CDR1 SGHKS, CDR2 YYEKEE (reference sequence). This CDR3 has 15 residues. The CDR3 sequence: CASSLQQGVNSPLHF.

V is TRBV5-1 and J is TRBJ1-1; with no DNA, the TCRdb D assignment of TRBD1 cannot be verified. The CDR3 is made up of 17 amino acids. Germline V gene data show CDR1 as SGHRS and CDR2 as YFSETQ. The CDR3 is CASSLGPPGQMNTEAFF.

J is TRBJ1-5 and V is TRBV6-1; TCRdb lists TRBD1, though no DNA is available to test this call. This CDR3 region has 16 residues. Germline V lookup: CDR1 MNHNS, CDR2 SASEGT. This CDR3 reads CASSNLMRGSNQPQHF.

The chain recombines TRBV6-2 or TRBV6-3 with TRBJ1-1; TCRdb picks TRBD1, but there is no DNA to check that call. CDR3 size: 15 residues. Germline V gene data show CDR1 as MNHEY and CDR2 as SVGEGT. CDR3 region: CASSQRQGLNTEAFF.

The chain has TRBV5-1 and TRBJ2-3. In germline, CDR1 is SGHRS, CDR2 YFSETQ. The CDR3 runs to 15 residues. The CDR3 sequence: CASSRDWLSTDTQYF.

V gene TRBV5-1 combines with J gene TRBJ2-7; TCRdb lists TRBD2, though no DNA is available to test this call. CDR1 and CDR2 (germline): SGHRS, YFSETQ. This CDR3 is built from 14 residues. The CDR3 protein is CASSYSGSGDEQYF.

The chain combines TRBV4-1 with TRBJ1-1. This CDR3 has 12 residues. Germline V gene data show CDR1 as MGHRA and CDR2 as YSYEKL. CDR3 in amino acids: CASSQNKGEAFF.

The gene calls are TRBV18 and TRBJ2-6. CDR1 is KGHSH and CDR2 is LQKENI in the germline V gene. CDR3 length: 14 amino acids. CDR3 sequence reads: CASSPDSGANVLTF. Supplemented by reference TRBV18 and TRBJ2-6, the full variable domain reads NAGVMQNPRHLVRRRGQEARLRCSPMKGHSHVYWYRQLPEEGLKFMVYLQKENIIDESGMPKERFSAEFPKEGPSILRIQQVVRGDSAAYFCASSPDSGANVLTFGAGSRLTVL.

The chain combines TRBV7-9 with TRBJ2-7. CDR1 SEHNR and CDR2 FQNEAQ come from the germline V gene (reference sequence). This CDR3 has 13 residues. The CDR3 spells CASSPSGTYEQYF. The full variable domain, with the rest looked up from reference TRBV7-9 and TRBJ2-7, is DTGVSQNPRHKITKRGQNVTFRCDPISEHNRLYWYRQTLGQGPEFLTYFQNEAQLEKSRLLSDRFSAERPKGSFSTLEIQRTEQGDSAMYLCASSPSGTYEQYFGPGTRLTVT.

By frequency, this clonotype is medium-sized. The V and J genes are TRBV7-2 and TRBJ1-1; TCRdb outputs TRBD1, but without DNA this stays unchecked. This CDR3 is built from 13 residues. Germline CDR1 is SGHTA and CDR2 is FQGNSA. CDR3 protein: CASSSHRGTEAFF.

The genes are TRBV29-1 and TRBJ2-3; TCRdb picks TRBD1, but there is no DNA to check that call. The V gene's germline CDR1 is SQVTM and CDR2 ANQGSEA. The CDR3 runs to 15 residues. CDR3 sequence reads: CSVEAWDRGTDTQYF.

The chain couples TRBV5-1 to TRBJ2-2. Germline values: CDR1 SGHRS, CDR2 YFSETQ. The CDR3 is 15 amino acids. The CDR3 reads CASSLVVSFTGELFF.

The chain links TRBV2 to TRBJ2-5; no DNA is available, so the TRBD2 call from TCRdb remains unchecked. This CDR3 spans 15 amino acids. Germline CDR1 is SNHLY and CDR2 is FYNNEI. CDR3 residues: CASSGLAGGLETQYF.

This chain's CDR3 is CASKKGKVEKLIF. The chain links TRBV6-5 to TRBJ1-4; checking the TCRdb D call of TRBD1 is not possible without DNA. The germline gives CDR1 MNHEY, CDR2 SVGAGI. The CDR3 is 13 amino acids.

The gene calls are TRBV20-1 and TRBJ2-1; no DNA is available, so the TRBD2 call from TCRdb remains unchecked. Germline assignment: CDR1 DFQATT and CDR2 SNEGSKA (reference sequence). The CDR3 consists of 14 residues. CDR3 sequence: CSAKAGTSYNEQFF.

The rearrangement joins TRBV2 to TRBJ1-2; without DNA, the TCRdb call of TRBD1 cannot be checked. The CDR3 is made up of 13 amino acids. Germline CDR1 SNHLY, CDR2 FYNNEI. The CDR3 sequence: CASSESPRGGYTF.